This TCR beta chain was observed in a study of blood T cell repertoires in COVID-19. Study in general: Samples of COVID-19 (acute and convalescent) were obtained from the United States, Italy and Spain. T cells, B-cell-depleted T cells, or PBMCs provided the cDNA or gDNA that served as material.

The germline V and J ends were trimmed by 4 bases and 4 bases, with 5 bases remaining between them. Germline V lookup: CDR1 SEHNR, CDR2 FQNEAQ (reference sequence). The CDR3 is 11 residues long. Original data processing: Reference gene primer amplification gave estimated nucleated cell counts. Produced via immunoSEQ multiplex PCR; TCRdb's table is partial and in-frame only. Clone size and V and J calls were adopted from that table, with D and trimming inferred from the DNA. The data show roughly 500,000 clones, roughly 90% seen once. Participants were aged roughly 18 to 100 years from 24 US areas. Specimen: PBMCs or T cells enriched from blood (not recorded which). The receptor was derived from a woman between 35 and 50 years old who had recovered from COVID-19. The chain uses TRBV7-9 and TRBJ2-7; D unresolved. Here the CDR3 DNA reads TGTGCCAGCAGCTATAAATACGAGCAGTACTTC. It codes for CASSYKYEQYF. Supplemented by reference TRBV7-9 and TRBJ2-7, the full variable domain reads DTGVSQNPRHKITKRGQNVTFRCDPISEHNRLYWYRQTLGQGPEFLTYFQNEAQLEKSRLLSDRFSAERPKGSFSTLEIQRTEQGDSAMYLCASSYKYEQYFGPGTRLTVT.